The TCR beta chain under discussion was sequenced for a study of T cells in women clearing cervical HPV infection. The CDR3 is made up of 12 amino acids. CDR1 and CDR2 from the germline V gene are DFQATT and SNEGSKA (reference sequence). V lost 5 bases to trimming and J lost 1 base, with 6 bases between them. The protocol was immunoSEQ multiplex PCR, while the TCRdb copy is restricted to in-frame clones and leaves out a portion. The sample yields approximately 21,000 clones, of which the top ten take up roughly 2.5%. On this clone itself: The DNA ends 3 residues before the CDR3 does, and the rest of the CDR3 is filled in from the germline J gene.

This receptor was taken from a woman aged 18-69 years with a cervical HPV16 infection that either progressed to CIN3+ or cleared (not recorded which). What was sequenced was blood buffy coat. The J gene is TRBJ1-5, the V gene TRBV20-1, with unresolved D. CDR3 bases read: TGCAGTGCTTCTACGAGCAATCAGCCC. This codes for CSASTSNQP. The CDR3, in full, reads CSASTSNQPQHF.